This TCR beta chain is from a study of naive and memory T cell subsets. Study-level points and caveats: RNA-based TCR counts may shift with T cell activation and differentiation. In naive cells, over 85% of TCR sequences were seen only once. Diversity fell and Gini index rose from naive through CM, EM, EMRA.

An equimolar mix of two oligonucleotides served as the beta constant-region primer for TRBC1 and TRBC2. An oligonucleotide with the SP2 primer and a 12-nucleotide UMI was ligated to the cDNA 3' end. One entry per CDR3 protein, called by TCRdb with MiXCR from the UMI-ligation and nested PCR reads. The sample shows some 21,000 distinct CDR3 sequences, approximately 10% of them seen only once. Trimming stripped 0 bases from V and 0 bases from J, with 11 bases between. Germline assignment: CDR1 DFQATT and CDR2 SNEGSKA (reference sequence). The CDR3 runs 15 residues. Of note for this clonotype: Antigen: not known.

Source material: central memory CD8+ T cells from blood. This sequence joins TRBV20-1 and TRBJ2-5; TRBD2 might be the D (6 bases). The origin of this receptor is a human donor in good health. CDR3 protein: CSARDQAGYQETQYF. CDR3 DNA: TGCAGTGCTAGAGATCAGGCGGGATACCAAGAGACCCAGTACTTC.